This passage covers 31 T cell receptor beta chains from one sample sequenced in a study of blood T cells in healthy people across ages. Using a J-beta primer mix together with a sample-barcoded 5' primer, a second PCR was run for about 7 to 12 cycles. Using its own MiXCR run on the 5' RACE reads, TCRdb lists one record per CDR3 protein. Of 540,000 or so distinct CDR3 sequences detected, less than 25% appear once; the ten largest clones hold around 10%. In addition, the sample was reused for a study of T cells of mothers and their children.

The specimen was blood. The receptors were sampled from a boy aged 5 to 17 in good health.

This chain uses TRBV7-2 with TRBJ2-5; the match to TRBD2 covers 7 bases. V lost 1 base, J lost 5 bases, and 10 bases stayed unmatched. CDR1 and CDR2 (germline): SGHTA, FQGNSA. The CDR3 is 16 amino acids. CDR3 sequence (DNA): TGTGCCAGCAGCTTAGGCCTTCGCGGGAGTATGGAGACCCAGTACTTC. As protein: CASSLGLRGSMETQYF.

The CDR3 coding sequence is TGCAGCGTTGAAGCGGTTCGGGACCTTAACTATGGCTACACCTTC. Its translation: CSVEAVRDLNYGYTF. The genes are TRBV29-1 and TRBJ1-2, with D perhaps TRBD1 (5 bases). CDR3 length: 15 amino acids. Germline V gives CDR1 SQVTM, CDR2 ANQGSEA. V shed 1 base and J shed 1 base, with 13 bases lying between them.

J is TRBJ1-6 and V is TRBV20-1; 7 bases line up with TRBD1. CDR3 length: 17 residues. Trimming took 1 base from V and 3 from J; bases not matched to a gene: 9. The germline V gene has CDR1 DFQATT and CDR2 SNEGSKA (reference sequence). This chain's CDR3 is CSARAQQGTLYNSPLHF. The CDR3 nucleotides read TGCAGTGCTAGAGCACAACAGGGGACTCTCTATAATTCACCCCTCCACTTT.

This clonotype was seen a handful of times. This chain uses TRBV12-5 with TRBJ2-1, with 11 nucleotides matching TRBD2. CDR3 length equals 15 residues. From germline, CDR1 is LGHNT and CDR2 FRNRAP. The V gene end was trimmed by 6 bases and the J gene end by 4 bases; junction bases not matched to a gene: 5. The CDR3 is CASGRTSGRYNEQFF. The CDR3 DNA is TGTGCTAGTGGGCGGACTAGCGGGCGATACAATGAGCAGTTCTTC. Full variable domain (remainder filled in from reference TRBV12-5 and TRBJ2-1): DARVTQTPRHKVTEMGQEVTMRCQPILGHNTVFWYRQTMMQGLELLAYFRNRAPLDDSGMPKDRFSAEMPDATLATLKIQPSEPRDSAVYFCASGRTSGRYNEQFFGPGTRLTVL.

V and J are TRBV28 and TRBJ2-5; 8 nucleotides line up with TRBD1. The CDR3 contains 16 residues. Germline assignment: CDR1 MDHEN and CDR2 SYDVKM. Germline trimming cut 6 bases from V and 2 bases from J; bases unmatched to any gene: 11. The DNA of the CDR3 is TGTGCCAGCAGCCCCCGCCGGGACAGGATTCAAGAGACCCAGTACTTC. It yields the protein CASSPRRDRIQETQYF.

This clonotype was detected a few times. V is TRBV5-6 and J is TRBJ2-5, with no clear D. Per the germline V gene, CDR1 is SGHDT and CDR2 is YYEEEE. Trimming shortened V by 4 bases and J by 2 bases, and 15 bases separated the two germline ends. The CDR3 loop spans 15 amino acids. CDR3 sequence: CASSPWSRVQETQYF. CDR3 sequence (DNA): TGTGCCAGCAGCCCCTGGTCCCGGGTTCAAGAGACCCAGTACTTC. Looking up the rest from reference TRBV5-6 and TRBJ2-5 gives the full variable domain: DAGVTQSPTHLIKTRGQQVTLRCSPKSGHDTVSWYQQALGQGPQFIFQYYEEEERQRGNFPDRFSGHQFPNYSSELNVNALLLGDSALYLCASSPWSRVQETQYFGPGTRLLVL.

This clonotype has a handful of counts. The chain is built from TRBV3-1 and TRBJ1-3; D is possibly TRBD1 (5 bases). This CDR3 is 16 amino acids long. Per the germline V gene, CDR1 is LGHDT and CDR2 is YNNKEL (reference sequence). V was pared by 1 base and J by 4 bases, with 14 bases between. The CDR3 region has the DNA TGTGCCAGCAGCCAAGTATCAGGACACACAGGAAACACCATATATTTT. The encoded protein is CASSQVSGHTGNTIYF. Full variable domain (rest looked up from reference TRBV3-1 and TRBJ1-3): DTAVSQTPKYLVTQMGNDKSIKCEQNLGHDTMYWYKQDSKKFLKIMFSYNNKELIINETVPNRFSPKSPDKAHLNLHINSLELGDSAVYFCASSQVSGHTGNTIYFGEGSWLTVV.

J is TRBJ1-1 and V is TRBV24-1; 7 bases line up with TRBD1. Germline assignment: CDR1 KGHDR and CDR2 SFDVKD. The CDR3 sequence is 11 residues long. Trimming cost V 9 bases and J 8 bases; bases outside gene matches: 5. The CDR3 here is CATGTGAEAFF. DNA for the CDR3: TGTGCCACCGGAACAGGGGCCGAAGCTTTCTTT.

This clonotype was counted a few times. The chain carries TRBV5-1 and TRBJ2-1; 8 bases are a match to TRBD2. V lost 2 bases, J lost 1 base, and 5 bases stayed unmatched. CDR1 is SGHRS and CDR2 is YFSETQ in the germline V gene. CDR3 size: 16 residues. CDR3 loop: CASSLGGTRSYNEQFF. The CDR3 DNA reads as TGCGCCAGCAGCTTAGGTGGGACTAGGTCCTACAATGAGCAGTTCTTC.

J is TRBJ1-6 and V is TRBV20-1, with D perhaps matching TRBD1 (6 bases). Germline loops: CDR1 DFQATT, CDR2 SNEGSKA (reference sequence). Deletions cut 3 bases from V and 6 bases from J, with 18 bases between. CDR3 length: 16 amino acids. The CDR3 DNA follows: TGCAGTGCTAGTTGGAGGACAGATTACAGTAATTCACCCCTCCACTTT. Its protein product is CSASWRTDYSNSPLHF.

The V call is TRBV5-1, the J call TRBJ2-1; D gene unclear. The CDR3 length is 16 residues. The V and J ends lost 4 bases and 0 bases respectively, with 14 bases between them. The germline V gene has CDR1 SGHRS and CDR2 YFSETQ. The DNA of the CDR3 is TGCGCCAGCAGCCCGTTAGCCCAGAGCTCCTACAATGAGCAGTTCTTC. Its protein is CASSPLAQSSYNEQFF.

This clonotype showed up many times. This chain links TRBV25-1 with TRBJ2-5, with 11 bases identical to TRBD2. Germline V lookup: CDR1 MGHDK, CDR2 SYGVNS. V shed 6 bases and J 2 bases; nucleotides not matched to a gene: 5. The CDR3 extends over 15 amino acids. This chain's CDR3 is CASSARLAGQETQYF. The CDR3 DNA reads as TGTGCCAGCAGCGCACGACTAGCGGGGCAAGAGACCCAGTACTTC. The full variable domain, its missing parts supplied by reference TRBV25-1 and TRBJ2-5, is EADIYQTPRYLVIGTGKKITLECSQTMGHDKMYWYQQDPGMELHLIHYSYGVNSTEKGDLSSESTVSRIRTEHFPLTLESARPSHTSQYLCASSARLAGQETQYFGPGTRLLVL.

The chain links TRBV13 to TRBJ2-1; D is perhaps TRBD1 (6 bases). The J call may not be correct, given that the DNA end is closer to TRBJ2-5. Germline CDR1 PRHDT, CDR2 FYEKMQ (reference sequence). The CDR3 has 16 residues. As DNA, the CDR3 is TGTGCCAGCAGCTATTCCCGACAGGACCGACAAGAGACCCAGTACTTC. Translating gives CASSYSRQDRQETQYF.

CDR3 coding DNA: TGTGCCAGCAGTTTATTCGGGGTTCCCCGGGCAACGCCAGCTAACTATGGCTACACCTTC. Amino acid sequence: CASSLFGVPRATPANYGYTF. The genes are TRBV27 and TRBJ1-2; no firm D call. The germline V gene has CDR1 MNHEY and CDR2 SMNVEV (reference sequence). The CDR3 has 20 residues. V lost 1 base, J lost 0 bases, and 24 bases lay in between.

This clonotype was seen a handful of times. The chain recombines TRBV4-3 with TRBJ2-7; 9 positions agree with TRBD1. With V trimmed by 4 bases and J by 3 bases, 7 bases remained unmatched. The CDR3 totals 15 residues. CDR1 and CDR2 (germline): LGHNA, YSLEER. CDR3 DNA: TGCGCCAGCAGCCCCTTCCGGACAGGGGACTACGAGCAGTACTTC. It is translated as CASSPFRTGDYEQYF.

The chain recombines TRBV4-1 with TRBJ2-3; 7 nucleotides align to TRBD2. Looked up from germline, CDR1 is MGHRA and CDR2 is YSYEKL. V shed 3 bases and J 1 base; nucleotides not matched to a gene: 7. This CDR3 contains 16 residues. This chain's CDR3 is CASSHPLADRTDTQYF. The CDR3 region has the DNA TGCGCCAGCAGCCACCCCCTAGCGGACCGCACAGATACGCAGTATTTT.

This chain links TRBV7-2 with TRBJ2-7; a weak D match, TRBD1 (5 bases). The germline CDR1 and CDR2 sequences are SGHTA and FQGNSA. V lost 1 base, J lost 4 bases, and 14 bases lay in between. The CDR3 is 15 amino acids. CDR3 in amino acids: CASSLETASIYEQYF. In nucleotides, the CDR3 is TGTGCCAGCAGCTTAGAGACAGCTAGTATTTACGAGCAGTACTTC.

This clonotype was seen only a few times. The rearrangement joins TRBV5-4 to TRBJ1-1; possible D gene TRBD1, 5 bases. CDR1 SGHNT and CDR2 YYREEE come from the germline V gene (reference sequence). Deletions cut 0 bases from V and 1 base from J, with 16 bases between. CDR3 length equals 17 residues. The CDR3 DNA sequence: TGTGCCAGCAGCTTGGTTTTGCAGGGAAAGTCGAACACTGAAGCTTTCTTT. Protein sequence: CASSLVLQGKSNTEAFF.

The chain employs TRBV9 and TRBJ2-1, with a tentative D call TRBD2 (6 bases). The J call may be wrong; the DNA end is better matched by TRBJ2-5. Germline values: CDR1 SGDLS, CDR2 YYNGEE. CDR3 size: 15 residues. CDR3 sequence (DNA): TGTGCCAGCAGCGTAGCTGGCGGGGCAGGGGAGACCCAGTACTTC. This translates into CASSVAGGAGETQYF.

The V gene is TRBV7-2, the J gene TRBJ2-4; either TRBD1 or TRBD2 may supply D (5 bases each). In germline, CDR1 is SGHTA, CDR2 FQGNSA. The CDR3 is 21 residues long. V was pared by 4 bases and J by 1 base, with 29 bases between. CDR3 sequence (DNA): TGTGCCAGCAGCTCAGCGCAGCCACCCGGGACGGCTAAAGGGGCCAAAAACATTCAGTACTTC. It encodes CASSSAQPPGTAKGAKNIQYF. Looking up the rest from reference TRBV7-2 and TRBJ2-4 gives the full variable domain: GAGVSQSPSNKVTEKGKDVELRCDPISGHTALYWYRQSLGQGLEFLIYFQGNSAPDKSGLPSDRFSAERTGGSVSTLTIQRTQQEDSAVYLCASSSAQPPGTAKGAKNIQYFGAGTRLSVL.

V gene TRBV7-2 combines with J gene TRBJ1-4; possible D gene TRBD1, 5 bases. The CDR3 consists of 14 residues. Per the germline V gene, CDR1 is SGHTA and CDR2 is FQGNSA. Between the trimmed V and J ends, which lost 1 base and 6 bases, there was a span of 9 bases. CDR3 coding DNA: TGTGCCAGCAGCTTAGTCCGGGGCGATGAAAAACTGTTTTTT. Encoded protein: CASSLVRGDEKLFF.

This clonotype came up a few times. The chain carries TRBV18 and TRBJ1-6; no definite D call. The CDR3 is 17 amino acids. CDR1 is KGHSH and CDR2 is LQKENI in the germline V gene. Trimming pared 0 bases from V and 5 bases from J, leaving 14 bases between. This CDR3 is CASSPPGRVVDNSPLHF. As DNA, the CDR3 is TGTGCCAGCTCACCACCGGGAAGGGTCGTGGATAATTCACCCCTCCACTTT.

CDR3 sequence reads: CASSWQGGGNQPQHF. The CDR3 nucleotides are TGTGCCAGCAGTTGGCAGGGAGGAGGCAATCAGCCCCAGCATTTT. The V gene is TRBV6-6, the J gene TRBJ1-5, with D possibly TRBD1 on 5 matching bases. The CDR3 sequence is 15 residues long. Trimming removed 4 bases from V and 2 bases from J, with 12 bases in between. Germline V CDR1 and CDR2: MNHNY, SVGAGI (reference sequence).

The chain links TRBV12-3 or TRBV12-4 to TRBJ1-4; D call uncertain. CDR3 size: 13 residues. V was cut by 2 bases and J by 7 bases, with 8 bases left in between. CDR3 nucleotides: TGTGCCAGCAGTTTATATCGGGGTGAAAAACTGTTTTTT. This gives the protein CASSLYRGEKLFF.

Worth noting for this clonotype: At one end, the junction sequence differs from germline, possibly due to a read error. The gene calls are TRBV7-2 and TRBJ1-1; D call uncertain. The CDR3 loop spans 15 amino acids. Looked up from germline, CDR1 is SGHTA and CDR2 is FQGNSA. This CDR3 reads CASSLDPEMNAEAFF. The CDR3 region has the DNA TGTGCCAGCAGCTTAGACCCGGAGATGAACGCTGAAGCTTTCTTT.

This clonotype was picked up a small number of times. The rearrangement joins TRBV24-1 to TRBJ1-1; 10 positions agree with TRBD1. In germline, CDR1 is KGHDR, CDR2 SFDVKD. The CDR3 runs to 15 residues. The junction had 9 bases not matched to a gene; V was cut back by 6 bases and J by 6 bases. CDR3 sequence (DNA): TGTGCCACCAGTCCCGCGACAGGGGGCTCGGCTGAAGCTTTCTTT. As protein: CATSPATGGSAEAFF.

This clonotype appeared a few times. The rearrangement joins TRBV14 to TRBJ2-7; 8 positions match TRBD2. The germline gives CDR1 SGHDN, CDR2 FVKESK. Losses at the gene ends were 5 bases for V and 4 bases for J; bases not matched to a gene: 16. The CDR3 contains 17 residues. The DNA of the CDR3 is TGTGCCAGCAGCTCACTCTCAAGCGGGAGAGGGTTATACGAGCAGTACTTC. This gives the protein CASSSLSSGRGLYEQYF.

The table lists this clonotype with a few counts. The V and J genes are TRBV28 and TRBJ1-4; 10 bases line up with TRBD1. The CDR3 consists of 15 residues. V trimming: 5 bases; J trimming: 7 bases; junction bases outside the gene matches: 7. Germline V gives CDR1 MDHEN, CDR2 SYDVKM. The chain's CDR3 is CASSQPGQGTEKLFF. In nucleotides, the CDR3 is TGTGCCAGCAGTCAACCGGGACAGGGGACTGAAAAACTGTTTTTT.

The sample holds many counts of this clonotype. This chain connects TRBV7-2 to TRBJ2-1; D call uncertain. Gene TRBJ2-7 matches the end of the DNA better, so the J call may be wrong. CDR3 length: 14 residues. The germline CDR1 and CDR2 sequences are SGHTA and FQGNSA. CDR3 nucleotide sequence: TGTGCCAGCAGCTTAGATCGGTACACCTACGAGCAGTACTTC. Its protein product is CASSLDRYTYEQYF.

The chain has TRBV7-2 and TRBJ1-2; possible D gene TRBD1, 5 bases. This CDR3 has 16 residues. The ends were cut back, 0 bases at V and 8 bases at J, with 19 bases in the middle. CDR1 SGHTA and CDR2 FQGNSA come from the germline V gene. The CDR3 is CASSLAGPTRFGGYTF. The CDR3 DNA follows: TGTGCCAGCAGCTTAGCGGGACCGACAAGGTTCGGGGGCTACACCTTC.

In its sample, this clonotype was seen a few times. The rearrangement uses TRBV5-1 and TRBJ2-5; D may be TRBD1 (6 bases). V shed 4 bases and J shed 5 bases, with 15 bases lying between them. Germline-derived CDR1 and CDR2 are SGHRS and YFSETQ. The CDR3 extends over 14 amino acids. CDR3 nucleotide sequence: TGCGCCAGCAGCCAGGGGCCTAGTACGGAGACCCAGTACTTC. Protein product: CASSQGPSTETQYF.